A single T cell receptor beta chain is shown here with its context. Antigen unknown. These data originate in a study of Ad26.COV2.S vaccination and SARS-CoV-2 variants. Study information: Vaccine-arm donor from the placebo-controlled COV1001 Ad26.COV2.S trial. Administration of Ad26.COV2.S was intramuscular, either once or twice 56 days apart.

Documented treatment: about 20 received Ad26.COV2.S at low or high dose, single or two shots; about 5 received placebo; per-sample allocation not given. All samples were drawn on day 63, counting from the first vaccine or placebo injection. Donation came from an adult in Boston who was aged 18-55 years. V dropped 4 bases and J dropped 11 bases, with 15 bases sitting between them. Looked up from germline, CDR1 is SGDLS and CDR2 is YYNGEE. The length of the CDR3 is 12 residues. Regarding the study as a whole: The authors reported substantial breadth in spike-specific CD8+ and CD4+ T cell responses after vaccination.

Assay used: immunoSEQ multiplex PCR; TCRdb lists only in-frame clones, some missing. The data show around 310,000 clones, almost 90% seen once. This receptor was taken from a person between 18 and 60 years old who received the Ad26.COV2.S COVID-19 vaccine or a placebo. The V gene is TRBV9, the J gene TRBJ1-1, with a weak D call TRBD1 (5 bases). Specimen: peripheral blood, collected in a trial of Ad26.COV2.S vaccine versus placebo. Here the CDR3 DNA reads TGTGCCAGCAGCCCCCCGGGACGTGGGGCTTTCTTT. Translating gives CASSPPGRGAFF.